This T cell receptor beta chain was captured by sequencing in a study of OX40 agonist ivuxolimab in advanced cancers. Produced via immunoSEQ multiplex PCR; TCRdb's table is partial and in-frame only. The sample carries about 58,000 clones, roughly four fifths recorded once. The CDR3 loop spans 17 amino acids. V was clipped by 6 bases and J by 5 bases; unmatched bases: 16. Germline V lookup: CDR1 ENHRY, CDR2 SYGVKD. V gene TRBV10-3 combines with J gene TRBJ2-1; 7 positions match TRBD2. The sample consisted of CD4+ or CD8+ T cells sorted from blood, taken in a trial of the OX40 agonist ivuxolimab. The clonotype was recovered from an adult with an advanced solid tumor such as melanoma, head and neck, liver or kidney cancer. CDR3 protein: CAISPPLMAGEDNEQFF. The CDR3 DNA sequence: TGTGCCATCAGCCCCCCCCTTATGGCGGGGGAAGACAATGAGCAGTTCTTC.